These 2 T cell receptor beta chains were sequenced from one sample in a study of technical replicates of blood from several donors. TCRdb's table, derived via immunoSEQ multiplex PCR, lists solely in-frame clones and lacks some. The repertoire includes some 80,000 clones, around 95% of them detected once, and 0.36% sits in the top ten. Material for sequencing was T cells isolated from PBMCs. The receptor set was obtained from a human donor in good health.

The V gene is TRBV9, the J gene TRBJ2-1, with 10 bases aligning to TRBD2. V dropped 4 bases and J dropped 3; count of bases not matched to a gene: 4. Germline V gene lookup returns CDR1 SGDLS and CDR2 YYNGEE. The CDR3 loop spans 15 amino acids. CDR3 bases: TGTGCCAGCAGCCCCGGGACTAGCGTCTACAATGAGCAGTTCTTC. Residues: CASSPGTSVYNEQFF.

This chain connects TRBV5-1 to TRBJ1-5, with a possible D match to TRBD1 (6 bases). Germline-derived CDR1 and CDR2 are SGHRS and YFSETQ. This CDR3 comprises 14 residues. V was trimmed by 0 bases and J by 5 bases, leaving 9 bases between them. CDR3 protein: CASSLEQGDQPQHF. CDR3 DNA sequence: TGCGCCAGCAGCTTGGAACAGGGAGATCAGCCCCAGCATTTT.